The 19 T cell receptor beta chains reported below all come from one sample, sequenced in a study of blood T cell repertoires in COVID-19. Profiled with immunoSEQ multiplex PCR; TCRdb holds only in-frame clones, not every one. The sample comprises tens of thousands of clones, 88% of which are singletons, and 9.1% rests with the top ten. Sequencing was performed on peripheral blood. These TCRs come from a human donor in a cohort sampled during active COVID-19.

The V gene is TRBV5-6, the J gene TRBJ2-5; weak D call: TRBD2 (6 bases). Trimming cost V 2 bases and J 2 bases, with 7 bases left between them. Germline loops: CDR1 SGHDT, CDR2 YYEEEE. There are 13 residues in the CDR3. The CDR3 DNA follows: TGTGCCAGCAGCTTTGCGGGACAAGAGACCCAGTACTTC. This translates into CASSFAGQETQYF. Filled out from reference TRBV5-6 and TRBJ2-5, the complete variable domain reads DAGVTQSPTHLIKTRGQQVTLRCSPKSGHDTVSWYQQALGQGPQFIFQYYEEEERQRGNFPDRFSGHQFPNYSSELNVNALLLGDSALYLCASSFAGQETQYFGPGTRLLVL.

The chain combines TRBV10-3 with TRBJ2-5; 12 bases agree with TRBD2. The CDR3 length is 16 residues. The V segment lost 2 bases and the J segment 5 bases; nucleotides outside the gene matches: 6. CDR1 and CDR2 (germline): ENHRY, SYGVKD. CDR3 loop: CAISEPTSGGVETQYF. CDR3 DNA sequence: TGTGCCATCAGTGAGCCGACTAGCGGGGGTGTGGAGACCCAGTACTTC.

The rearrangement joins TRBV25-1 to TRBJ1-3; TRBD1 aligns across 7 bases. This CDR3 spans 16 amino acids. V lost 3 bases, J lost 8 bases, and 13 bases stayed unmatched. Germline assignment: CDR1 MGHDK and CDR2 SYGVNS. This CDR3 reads CASSDIYGTVGDTIYF. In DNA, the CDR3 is TGTGCCAGCAGTGATATCTACGGGACAGTCGGAGACACCATATATTTT. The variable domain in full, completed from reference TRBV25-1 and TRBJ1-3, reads EADIYQTPRYLVIGTGKKITLECSQTMGHDKMYWYQQDPGMELHLIHYSYGVNSTEKGDLSSESTVSRIRTEHFPLTLESARPSHTSQYLCASSDIYGTVGDTIYFGEGSWLTVV.

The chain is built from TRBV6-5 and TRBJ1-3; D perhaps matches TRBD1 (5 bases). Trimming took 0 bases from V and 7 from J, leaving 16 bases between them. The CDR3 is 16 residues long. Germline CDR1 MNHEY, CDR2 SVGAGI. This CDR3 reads CASSYSSAGPGNTIYF. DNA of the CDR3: TGTGCCAGCAGTTACTCGAGTGCGGGGCCGGGGAACACCATATATTTT.

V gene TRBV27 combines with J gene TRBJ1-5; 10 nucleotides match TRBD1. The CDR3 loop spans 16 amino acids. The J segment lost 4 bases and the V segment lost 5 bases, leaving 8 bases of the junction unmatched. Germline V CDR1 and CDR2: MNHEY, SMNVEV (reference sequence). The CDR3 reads CASSPRTGGSNQPQHF. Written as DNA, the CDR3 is TGTGCCAGCAGTCCAAGGACAGGGGGTAGTAATCAGCCCCAGCATTTT.

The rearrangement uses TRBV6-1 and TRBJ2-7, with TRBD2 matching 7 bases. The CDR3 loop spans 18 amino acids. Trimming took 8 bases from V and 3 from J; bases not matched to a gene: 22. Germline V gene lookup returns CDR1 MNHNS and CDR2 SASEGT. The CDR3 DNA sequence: TGTGCCAGCGGTGTACCCCGGGACTACGGAAGAAGGGGCTACGAGCAGTACTTC. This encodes CASGVPRDYGRRGYEQYF.

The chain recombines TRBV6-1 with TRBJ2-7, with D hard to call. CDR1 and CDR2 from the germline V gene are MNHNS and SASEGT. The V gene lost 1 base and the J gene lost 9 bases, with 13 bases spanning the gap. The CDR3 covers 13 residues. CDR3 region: CASSEVGAVGQYF. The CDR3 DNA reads TGTGCCAGCAGTGAAGTGGGCGCCGTCGGGCAGTACTTC.

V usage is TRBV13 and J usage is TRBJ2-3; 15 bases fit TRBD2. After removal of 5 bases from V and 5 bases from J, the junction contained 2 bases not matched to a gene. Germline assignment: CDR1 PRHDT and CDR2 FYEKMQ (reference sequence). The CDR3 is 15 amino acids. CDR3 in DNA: TGTGCCAGCAGCCGGACTAGCGGGGGGGGAGATACGCAGTATTTT. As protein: CASSRTSGGGDTQYF.

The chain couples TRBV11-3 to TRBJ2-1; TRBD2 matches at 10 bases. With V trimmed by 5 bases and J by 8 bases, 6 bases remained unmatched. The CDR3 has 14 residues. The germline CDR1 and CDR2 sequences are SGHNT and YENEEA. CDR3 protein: CASSPGLATDEQFF. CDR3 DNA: TGTGCCAGCAGCCCGGGACTAGCGACCGATGAGCAGTTCTTC.

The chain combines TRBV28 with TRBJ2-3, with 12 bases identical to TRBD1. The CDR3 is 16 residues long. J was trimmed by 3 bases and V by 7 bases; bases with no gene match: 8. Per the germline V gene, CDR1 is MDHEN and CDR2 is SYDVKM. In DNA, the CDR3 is TGTGCCAGCACCTCCCCGGGACAGGGGGCAACAGATACGCAGTATTTT. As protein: CASTSPGQGATDTQYF.

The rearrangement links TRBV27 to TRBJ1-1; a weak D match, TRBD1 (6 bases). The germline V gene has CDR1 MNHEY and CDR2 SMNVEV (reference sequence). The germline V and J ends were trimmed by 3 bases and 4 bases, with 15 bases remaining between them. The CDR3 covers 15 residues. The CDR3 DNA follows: TGTGCCAGCAGTTTTATAGGGGCCAGGGGCACTGAAGCTTTCTTT. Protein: CASSFIGARGTEAFF.

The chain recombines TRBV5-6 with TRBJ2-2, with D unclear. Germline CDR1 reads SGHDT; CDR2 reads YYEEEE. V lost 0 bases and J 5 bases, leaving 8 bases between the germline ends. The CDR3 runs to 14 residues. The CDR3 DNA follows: TGTGCCAGCAGCTTGGTCGGTCCTACCGGGGAGCTGTTTTTT. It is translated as CASSLVGPTGELFF.

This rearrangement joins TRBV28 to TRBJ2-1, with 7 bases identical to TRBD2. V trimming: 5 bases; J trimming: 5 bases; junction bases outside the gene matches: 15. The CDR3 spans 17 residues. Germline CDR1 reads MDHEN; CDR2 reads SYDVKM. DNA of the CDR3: TGTGCCAGCAGTGTAAACACGGGACTAAATATCCACAATGAGCAGTTCTTC. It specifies CASSVNTGLNIHNEQFF.

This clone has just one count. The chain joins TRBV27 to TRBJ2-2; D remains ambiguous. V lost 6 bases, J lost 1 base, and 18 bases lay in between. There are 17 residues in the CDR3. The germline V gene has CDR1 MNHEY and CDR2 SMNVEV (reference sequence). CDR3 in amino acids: CASSPGLIRRNTGELFF. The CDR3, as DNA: TGTGCCAGCAGCCCCGGTCTTATAAGGAGGAACACCGGGGAGCTGTTTTTT.

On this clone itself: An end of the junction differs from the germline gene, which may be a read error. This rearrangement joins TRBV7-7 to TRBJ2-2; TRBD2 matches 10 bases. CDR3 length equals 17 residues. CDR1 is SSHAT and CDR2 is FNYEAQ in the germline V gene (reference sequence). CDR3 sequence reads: CASSLAASGGALGELFF. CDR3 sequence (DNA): TGTGCTAGCAGCTTAGCGGCGAGCGGGGGGGCCCTCGGGGAGCTGTTTTTT.

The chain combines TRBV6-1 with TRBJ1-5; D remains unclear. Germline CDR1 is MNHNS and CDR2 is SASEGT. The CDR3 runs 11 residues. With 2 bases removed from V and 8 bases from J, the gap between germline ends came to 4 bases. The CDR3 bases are TGTGCCAGCAGTGAACAGGAGCCCCAGCATTTT. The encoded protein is CASSEQEPQHF.

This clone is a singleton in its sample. The CDR3 reads CASRSILRRSTF. The DNA of the CDR3 is TGTGCCAGCAGGTCTATCTTGCGGCGGTCGACCTTC. The chain has TRBV28 and TRBJ1-2; D remains ambiguous. This CDR3 region has 12 residues. CDR1 MDHEN and CDR2 SYDVKM come from the germline V gene. V shed 6 bases and J shed 14 bases, with 19 bases lying between them.

CDR3 loop: CASSVGEGRKPQHF. CDR3 DNA sequence: TGTGCCAGCAGCGTAGGGGAAGGGAGAAAGCCCCAGCATTTT. V and J are TRBV9 and TRBJ1-5; no clear D gene. The CDR3 has 14 amino acids. Germline loops: CDR1 SGDLS, CDR2 YYNGEE. Trimming took 0 bases from V and 8 from J, leaving 12 bases between them.

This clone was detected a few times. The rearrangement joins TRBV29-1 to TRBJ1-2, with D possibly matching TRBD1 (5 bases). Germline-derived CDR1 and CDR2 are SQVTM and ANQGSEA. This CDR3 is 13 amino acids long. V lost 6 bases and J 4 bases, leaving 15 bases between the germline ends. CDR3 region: CSVGTPEVYGYTF. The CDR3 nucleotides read TGCAGCGTGGGGACTCCGGAGGTCTATGGCTACACCTTC. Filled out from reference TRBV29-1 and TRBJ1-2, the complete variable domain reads SAVISQKPSRDICQRGTSLTIQCQVDSQVTMMFWYRQQPGQSLTLIATANQGSEATYESGFVIDKFPISRPNLTFSTLTVSNMSPEDSSIYLCSVGTPEVYGYTFGSGTRLTVV.